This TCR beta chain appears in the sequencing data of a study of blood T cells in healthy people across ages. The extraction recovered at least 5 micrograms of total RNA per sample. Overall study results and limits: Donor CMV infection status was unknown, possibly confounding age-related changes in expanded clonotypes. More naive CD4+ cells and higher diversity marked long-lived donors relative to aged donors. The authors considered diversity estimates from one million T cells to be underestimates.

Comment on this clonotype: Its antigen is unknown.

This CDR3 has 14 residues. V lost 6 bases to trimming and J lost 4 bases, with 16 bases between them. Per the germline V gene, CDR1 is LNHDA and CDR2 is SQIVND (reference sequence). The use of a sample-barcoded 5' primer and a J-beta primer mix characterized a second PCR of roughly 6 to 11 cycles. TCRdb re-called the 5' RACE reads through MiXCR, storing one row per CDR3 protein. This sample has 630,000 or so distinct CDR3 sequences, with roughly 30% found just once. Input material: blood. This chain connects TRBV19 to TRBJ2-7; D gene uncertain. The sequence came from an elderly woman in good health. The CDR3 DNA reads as TGTGCCAGTAGCATGATGGGCAGGCGGTACGAGCAGTACTTC. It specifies CASSMMGRRYEQYF.